These 26 T cell receptor beta chains originate from one sample sequenced in a study of T cell responses to AZD1222 COVID-19 vaccine. Generated by immunoSEQ multiplex PCR, the TCRdb table keeps only in-frame clones and is missing some. The top ten hold around 2% of the sample, which has approximately 84,000 clones, roughly nine tenths seen once. The material sequenced was peripheral blood, taken on day 0 of AZD1222 vaccination. These receptor sequences come from an adult in good health.

This chain joins TRBV7-2 and TRBJ1-2; no reliable D call. Trimming pared 0 bases from V and 4 bases from J, leaving 12 bases between. The germline gives CDR1 SGHTA, CDR2 FQGNSA. This CDR3 comprises 15 residues. CDR3 DNA: TGTGCCAGCAGCTTAGCTCGACGATCGACCTATGGCTACACCTTC. Protein product: CASSLARRSTYGYTF.

The V call is TRBV10-3, the J call TRBJ1-3, with D possibly TRBD1 on 5 matching bases. The germline CDR1 and CDR2 sequences are ENHRY and SYGVKD. The CDR3 contains 13 residues. V gave up 4 bases and J gave up 4 bases, with 8 bases separating them. The CDR3 region has the DNA TGTGCCATCAGTGTACAGGACGGAAACACCATATATTTT. Translation: CAISVQDGNTIYF.

On this clone itself: The same CDR3 also results from other DNA sequences found in this sample. The rearrangement uses TRBV5-1 and TRBJ1-3; D is unclear. The CDR3 is 15 amino acids. Germline V gene sequence: CDR1 SGHRS, CDR2 YFSETQ. Trimming removed 0 bases from V and 4 bases from J, with 11 bases in between. The CDR3 loop is CASSLGEYSGNTIYF. DNA for the CDR3: TGCGCCAGCAGCTTGGGGGAATATTCGGGAAACACCATATATTTT.

CDR3 in amino acids: CASSFERESYEQYF. In DNA, the CDR3 is TGCGCCAGCAGCTTCGAGCGGGAGTCATACGAGCAGTACTTC. The V call is TRBV5-1, the J call TRBJ2-7; 8 nucleotides line up with TRBD2. The junction had 5 bases not matched to a gene; V was cut back by 2 bases and J by 4 bases. CDR1 and CDR2 from the germline V gene are SGHRS and YFSETQ. This CDR3 region has 14 residues.

The chain employs TRBV6-2 or TRBV6-3 and TRBJ1-5; D gene uncertain. This CDR3 is built from 14 residues. From germline, CDR1 is MNHEY and CDR2 SVGEGT. Trimming took off 2 bases at V and 5 bases at J, with 10 bases between the two ends. CDR3 bases: TGTGCCAGCAGTTACCCCAGGAGAGATCAGCCCCAGCATTTT. It yields the protein CASSYPRRDQPQHF.

The rearrangement uses TRBV9 and TRBJ2-3, with D hard to call. Germline V gives CDR1 SGDLS, CDR2 YYNGEE. This CDR3 region has 13 residues. Trimming cost V 0 bases and J 2 bases, with 4 bases left between them. In DNA, the CDR3 is TGTGCCAGCAGCGTAGACCTCACAGATACGCAGTATTTT. Protein product: CASSVDLTDTQYF.

The chain uses TRBV27 and TRBJ2-1; 8 bases line up with TRBD2. J was trimmed by 5 bases and V by 3 bases; bases with no gene match: 9. Germline loops: CDR1 MNHEY, CDR2 SMNVEV (reference sequence). This CDR3 contains 16 residues. CDR3 coding DNA: TGTGCCAGCAGTTTCTGGCGGGGGGCCCGCCACAATGAGCAGTTCTTC. As protein: CASSFWRGARHNEQFF.

This rearrangement joins TRBV7-9 to TRBJ2-3; 9 bases match TRBD2. Germline assignment: CDR1 SEHNR and CDR2 FQNEAQ (reference sequence). The CDR3 has 16 amino acids. V lost 3 bases, J lost 0 bases, and 4 bases stayed unmatched. The CDR3 is CASSFGTSLSTDTQYF. As DNA, the CDR3 is TGTGCCAGCAGCTTTGGGACTAGCTTAAGCACAGATACGCAGTATTTT.

The chain recombines TRBV2 with TRBJ1-5; 8 bases match TRBD1. The germline CDR1 and CDR2 sequences are SNHLY and FYNNEI. V shed 5 bases and J 5 bases; nucleotides not matched to a gene: 8. This CDR3 contains 15 residues. In DNA, the CDR3 is TGTGCCAGCAGTTTCCCGACAGGGGATTATCAGCCCCAGCATTTT. It codes for CASSFPTGDYQPQHF.

V gene TRBV12-5 combines with J gene TRBJ1-4; D not certain. The V gene's germline CDR1 is LGHNT and CDR2 FRNRAP. There are 15 residues in the CDR3. The V and J ends lost 7 bases and 0 bases respectively, with 12 bases between them. Here the CDR3 reads CASAETQSTNEKLFF. In DNA, the CDR3 is TGTGCTAGTGCCGAGACCCAGTCAACTAATGAAAAACTGTTTTTT. Full variable domain (rest looked up from reference TRBV12-5 and TRBJ1-4): DARVTQTPRHKVTEMGQEVTMRCQPILGHNTVFWYRQTMMQGLELLAYFRNRAPLDDSGMPKDRFSAEMPDATLATLKIQPSEPRDSAVYFCASAETQSTNEKLFFGSGTQLSVL.

CDR3 nucleotide sequence: TGTGCCAGCACCGAGATAGGACAGGGGGGGCCTGAAGCTTTCTTT. Encoded protein: CASTEIGQGGPEAFF. The chain recombines TRBV6-5 with TRBJ1-1; 10 bases align to TRBD1. J lost 6 bases, V lost 7 bases, and 11 bases had no gene match. CDR3 length: 15 amino acids. Germline V gene sequence: CDR1 MNHEY, CDR2 SVGAGI.

The chain links TRBV15 to TRBJ2-5; D unresolved. CDR1 LNHNV and CDR2 YYDKDF come from the germline V gene (reference sequence). CDR3 length: 13 amino acids. Trimming shortened V by 0 bases and J by 5 bases, and 7 bases separated the two germline ends. CDR3 loop: CATSRDPQETQYF. CDR3 in DNA: TGTGCCACCAGCAGAGATCCTCAGGAGACCCAGTACTTC.

V usage is TRBV24-1 and J usage is TRBJ2-5; D is possibly TRBD1 or TRBD2 (5 bases each). This CDR3 has 15 residues. Germline-derived CDR1 and CDR2 are KGHDR and SFDVKD. Trimming removed 4 bases from V and 5 bases from J, with 16 bases in between. CDR3 amino acids: CATSDPFPRGETQYF. The CDR3 DNA follows: TGTGCCACCAGTGACCCGTTTCCGAGGGGTGAGACCCAGTACTTC.

The V and J genes are TRBV4-2 and TRBJ1-5, with D uncertain. V was cut by 2 bases and J by 5 bases, with 7 bases left in between. The germline CDR1 and CDR2 sequences are LGHNA and YNFKEQ. This CDR3 is built from 13 residues. This chain's CDR3 is CASSQTLDQPQHF. The CDR3 region has the DNA TGTGCCAGCAGCCAAACATTAGATCAGCCCCAGCATTTT.

This chain links TRBV9 with TRBJ2-2, with TRBD1 matching over 10 bases. Germline assignment: CDR1 SGDLS and CDR2 YYNGEE. Unmatched junction bases numbered 6, after V lost 2 bases and J lost 5 bases. The CDR3 consists of 16 residues. The CDR3 region has the DNA TGTGCCAGCAGCGTCAGAGGGGACAGGGGAACCGGGGAGCTGTTTTTT. Translating gives CASSVRGDRGTGELFF.

The chain couples TRBV10-3 to TRBJ1-1; a possible D gene is TRBD1 (6 bases). The germline gives CDR1 ENHRY, CDR2 SYGVKD. Trimming left V 6 bases short and J 4 bases short, with 12 bases between. The CDR3 runs 13 residues. The CDR3 is CAIRTGLGTEAFF. CDR3 sequence (DNA): TGTGCCATCAGAACAGGGTTGGGCACTGAAGCTTTCTTT.

The chain joins TRBV30 to TRBJ2-7; 8 bases agree with TRBD1. V shed 5 bases, J shed 2 bases, and the junction held 5 bases outside the gene matches. This CDR3 has 13 residues. Germline V gene data show CDR1 as GTSNPN and CDR2 as SVGIG (reference sequence). CDR3 coding DNA: TGTGCCTGGGTGCGGGACAGGCCCTACGAGCAGTACTTC. Amino acid sequence: CAWVRDRPYEQYF. The full variable domain, rest sourced from reference TRBV30 and TRBJ2-7, is SQTIHQWPATLVQPVGSPLSLECTVEGTSNPNLYWYRQAAGRGLQLLFYSVGIGQISSEVPQNLSASRPQDRQFILSSKKLLLSDSGFYLCAWVRDRPYEQYFGPGTRLTVT.

The chain recombines TRBV3-1 (or the pseudogene TRBV3-2) with TRBJ1-5; TRBD1 is a possible D gene (6 bases). The CDR3 runs to 18 residues. Between the trimmed V and J ends, which lost 2 bases and 2 bases, there was a span of 19 bases. CDR1 is LGHDT and CDR2 is YNNKEL in the germline V gene (reference sequence). Here the CDR3 DNA reads TGTGCCAGCAGCCAAAGTAGGGGGACCAGGGGTGGCAATCAGCCCCAGCATTTT. It specifies CASSQSRGTRGGNQPQHF.

The rearrangement uses TRBV29-1 and TRBJ1-4, with D possibly TRBD1 on 5 matching bases. CDR1 and CDR2 (germline): SQVTM, ANQGSEA. V lost 4 bases, J lost 7 bases, and 13 bases lay in between. The CDR3 totals 13 residues. CDR3 DNA sequence: TGCAGCGTTGCGAGGGGATCTAGTGAAAAACTGTTTTTT. It yields the protein CSVARGSSEKLFF.

The V call is TRBV2, the J call TRBJ2-1; D might be TRBD2 (5 bases). V was cut by 2 bases and J by 3 bases, with 11 bases left in between. The CDR3 covers 15 residues. CDR1 and CDR2 (germline): SNHLY, FYNNEI. The CDR3 region is CASSERGLVYNEQFF. The CDR3 DNA follows: TGTGCCAGCAGTGAACGGGGTTTGGTCTACAATGAGCAGTTCTTC.

V and J are TRBV7-3 and TRBJ2-2, with 7 bases lining up with TRBD2. Losses at the gene ends were 0 bases for V and 5 bases for J; bases not matched to a gene: 6. CDR1 is SGHTA and CDR2 is FQGTGA in the germline V gene. This CDR3 contains 16 residues. Here the CDR3 reads CASSLTAGVGTGELFF. The CDR3, as DNA: TGTGCCAGCAGCTTAACCGCGGGAGTGGGGACCGGGGAGCTGTTTTTT.

The rearrangement uses TRBV7-9 and TRBJ1-2, with 9 bases identical to TRBD1. This CDR3 is 13 amino acids long. Germline values: CDR1 SEHNR, CDR2 FQNEAQ (reference sequence). After removal of 6 bases from V and 7 bases from J, the junction contained 6 bases not matched to a gene. The CDR3 DNA is TGTGCCAGCAGTCTGGGACAGGGAGCTGGCTACACCTTC. Translating it yields CASSLGQGAGYTF. The variable domain in full, with the rest retrieved from reference TRBV7-9 and TRBJ1-2, is DTGVSQNPRHKITKRGQNVTFRCDPISEHNRLYWYRQTLGQGPEFLTYFQNEAQLEKSRLLSDRFSAERPKGSFSTLEIQRTEQGDSAMYLCASSLGQGAGYTFGSGTRLTVV.

This clone was found a few times. V gene TRBV6-4 combines with J gene TRBJ2-2, with 11 bases aligning to TRBD2. Germline CDR1 is MRHNA and CDR2 is SNTAGT. The CDR3 spans 17 residues. Trimming at V came to 4 bases and at J to 2 bases, leaving 6 bases not matched to a gene. CDR3 DNA sequence: TGTGCCAGCAGTGTCACTAGCGGGAGCCATAACACCGGGGAGCTGTTTTTT. Translation gives CASSVTSGSHNTGELFF.

The rearrangement joins TRBV3-1 (or the pseudogene TRBV3-2) to TRBJ2-4, with 8 nucleotides matching TRBD2. In germline, CDR1 is LGHDT, CDR2 YNNKEL (reference sequence). There are 13 residues in the CDR3. J lost 7 bases, V lost 3 bases, and 2 bases had no gene match. CDR3 in amino acids: CASSQGGRNIQYF. CDR3 nucleotide sequence: TGTGCCAGCAGCCAGGGCGGGAGGAACATTCAGTACTTC.

CDR3 amino acids: CASSLDSNQPQHF. CDR3 bases: TGTGCCAGCAGCTTGGATAGCAATCAGCCCCAGCATTTT. The J gene is TRBJ1-5, the V gene TRBV7-3, with D uncertain. V was pared by 3 bases and J by 0 bases, with 3 bases between. The CDR3 contains 13 residues. From germline, CDR1 is SGHTA and CDR2 FQGTGA. Full variable domain (rest looked up from reference TRBV7-3 and TRBJ1-5): GAGVSQTPSNKVTEKGKYVELRCDPISGHTALYWYRQSLGQGPEFLIYFQGTGAADDSGLPNDRFFAVRPEGSVSTLKIQRTERGDSAVYLCASSLDSNQPQHFGDGTRLSIL.

The rearrangement links TRBV7-9 to TRBJ1-2, with 7 nucleotides matching TRBD1. J gave up 4 bases and V 2 bases, and 10 bases lay outside the gene matches. CDR3 length: 16 residues. Germline assignment: CDR1 SEHNR and CDR2 FQNEAQ (reference sequence). Here the CDR3 reads CASSLLGDRVPYGYTF. In nucleotides, the CDR3 is TGTGCCAGCAGCTTACTCGGCGACAGGGTGCCCTATGGCTACACCTTC.